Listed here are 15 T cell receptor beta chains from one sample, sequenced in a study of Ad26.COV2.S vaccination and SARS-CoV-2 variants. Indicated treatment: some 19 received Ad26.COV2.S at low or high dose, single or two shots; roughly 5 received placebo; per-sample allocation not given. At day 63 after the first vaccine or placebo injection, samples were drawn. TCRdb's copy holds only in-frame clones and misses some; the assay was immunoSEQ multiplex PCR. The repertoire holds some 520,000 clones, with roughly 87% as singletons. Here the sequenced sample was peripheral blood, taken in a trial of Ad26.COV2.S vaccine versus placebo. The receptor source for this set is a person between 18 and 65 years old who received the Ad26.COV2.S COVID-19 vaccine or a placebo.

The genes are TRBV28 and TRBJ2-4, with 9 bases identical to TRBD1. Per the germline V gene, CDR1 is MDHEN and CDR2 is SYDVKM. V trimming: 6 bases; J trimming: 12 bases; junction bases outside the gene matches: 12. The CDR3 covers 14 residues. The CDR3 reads CASSPGTGRLGQYF. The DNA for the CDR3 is TGTGCCAGCAGCCCCGGGACAGGGCGACTGGGTCAGTACTTC.

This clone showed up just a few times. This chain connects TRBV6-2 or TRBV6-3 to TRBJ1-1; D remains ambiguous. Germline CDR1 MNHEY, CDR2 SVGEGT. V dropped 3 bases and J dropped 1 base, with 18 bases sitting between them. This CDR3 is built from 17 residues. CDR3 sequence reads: CASSYSGVLMPNTEAFF. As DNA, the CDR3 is TGTGCCAGCAGTTATTCGGGAGTTTTGATGCCGAACACTGAAGCTTTCTTT.

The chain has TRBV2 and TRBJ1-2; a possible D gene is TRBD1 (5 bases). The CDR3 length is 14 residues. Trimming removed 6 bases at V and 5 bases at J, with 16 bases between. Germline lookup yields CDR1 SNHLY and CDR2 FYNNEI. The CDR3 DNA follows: TGTGCCAGCAGCCAAGCGGGGCCCACATATGGCTACACCTTC. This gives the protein CASSQAGPTYGYTF.

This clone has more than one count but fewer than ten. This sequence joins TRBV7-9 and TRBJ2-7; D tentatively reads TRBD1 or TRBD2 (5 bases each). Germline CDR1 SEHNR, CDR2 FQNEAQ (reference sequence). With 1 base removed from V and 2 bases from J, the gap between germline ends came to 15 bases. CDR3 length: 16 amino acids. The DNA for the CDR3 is TGTGCCAGCAGCTTAGTTGGGGGAGTTGTCACCTACGAGCAGTACTTC. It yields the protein CASSLVGGVVTYEQYF.

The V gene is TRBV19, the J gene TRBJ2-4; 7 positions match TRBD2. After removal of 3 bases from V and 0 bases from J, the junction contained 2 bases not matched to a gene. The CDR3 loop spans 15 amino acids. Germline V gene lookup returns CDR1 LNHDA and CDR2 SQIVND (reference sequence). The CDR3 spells CASSISGQAKNIQYF. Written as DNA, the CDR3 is TGTGCCAGTAGTATTAGCGGGCAAGCCAAAAACATTCAGTACTTC. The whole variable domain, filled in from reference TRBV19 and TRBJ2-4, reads DGGITQSPKYLFRKEGQNVTLSCEQNLNHDAMYWYRQDPGQGLRLIYYSQIVNDFQKGDIAEGYSVSREKKESFPLTVTSAQKNPTAFYLCASSISGQAKNIQYFGAGTRLSVL.

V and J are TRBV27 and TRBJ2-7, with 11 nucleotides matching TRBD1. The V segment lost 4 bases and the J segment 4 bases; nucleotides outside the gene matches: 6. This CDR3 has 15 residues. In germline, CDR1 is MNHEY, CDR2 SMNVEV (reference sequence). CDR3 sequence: CASSSGQGVGYEQYF. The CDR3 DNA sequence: TGTGCCAGCAGTTCGGGACAGGGGGTCGGATACGAGCAGTACTTC.

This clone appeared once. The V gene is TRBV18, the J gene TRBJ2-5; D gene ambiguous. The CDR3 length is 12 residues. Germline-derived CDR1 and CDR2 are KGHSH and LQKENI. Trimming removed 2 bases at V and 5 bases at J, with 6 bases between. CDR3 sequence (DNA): TGTGCCAGCTCACCAGGGCTGGAGACCCAGTACTTC. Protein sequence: CASSPGLETQYF.

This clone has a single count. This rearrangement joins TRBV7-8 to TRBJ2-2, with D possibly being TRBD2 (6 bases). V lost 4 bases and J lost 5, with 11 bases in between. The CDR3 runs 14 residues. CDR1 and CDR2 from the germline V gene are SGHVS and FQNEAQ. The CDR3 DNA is TGTGCCAGCAGCTATAGTAGCGGAACCGGGGAGCTGTTTTTT. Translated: CASSYSSGTGELFF. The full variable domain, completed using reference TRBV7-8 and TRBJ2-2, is GAGVSQSPRYKVAKRGQDVALRCDPISGHVSLFWYQQALGQGPEFLTYFQNEAQLDKSGLPSDRFFAERPEGSVSTLKIQRTQQEDSAVYLCASSYSSGTGELFFGEGSRLTVL.

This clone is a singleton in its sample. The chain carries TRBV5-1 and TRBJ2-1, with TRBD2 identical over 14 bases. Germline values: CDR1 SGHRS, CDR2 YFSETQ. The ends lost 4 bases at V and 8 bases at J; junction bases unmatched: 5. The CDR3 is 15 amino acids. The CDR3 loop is CASSAGLAGVDEQFF. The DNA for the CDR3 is TGCGCCAGCAGCGCGGGACTAGCGGGAGTAGATGAGCAGTTCTTC.

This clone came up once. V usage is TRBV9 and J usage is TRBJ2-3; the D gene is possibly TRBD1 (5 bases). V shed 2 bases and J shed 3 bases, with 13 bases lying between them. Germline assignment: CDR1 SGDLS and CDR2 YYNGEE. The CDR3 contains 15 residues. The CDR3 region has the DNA TGTGCCAGCAGCGTTGGCACAGGTTTAACAGATACGCAGTATTTT. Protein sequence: CASSVGTGLTDTQYF.

CDR3 sequence: CASNGGGGSYEQYF. CDR3 bases: TGTGCCAGCAACGGGGGAGGGGGCTCCTACGAGCAGTACTTC. The gene calls are TRBV9 and TRBJ2-7; TRBD2 is a possible D gene (7 bases). Trimming shortened V by 6 bases and J by 0 bases, and 13 bases separated the two germline ends. Germline CDR1 SGDLS, CDR2 YYNGEE. This CDR3 has 14 amino acids.

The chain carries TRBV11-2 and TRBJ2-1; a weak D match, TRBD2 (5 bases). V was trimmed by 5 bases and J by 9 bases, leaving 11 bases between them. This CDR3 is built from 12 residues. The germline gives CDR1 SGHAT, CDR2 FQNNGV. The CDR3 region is CASSPLATEQFF. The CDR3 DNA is TGTGCCAGCAGCCCGCTAGCTACTGAGCAGTTCTTC.

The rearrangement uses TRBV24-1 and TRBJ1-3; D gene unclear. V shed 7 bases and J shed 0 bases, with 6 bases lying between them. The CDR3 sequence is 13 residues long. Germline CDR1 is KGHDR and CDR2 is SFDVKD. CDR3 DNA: TGTGCCACCAGGGCCTCCTCTGGAAACACCATATATTTT. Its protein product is CATRASSGNTIYF.

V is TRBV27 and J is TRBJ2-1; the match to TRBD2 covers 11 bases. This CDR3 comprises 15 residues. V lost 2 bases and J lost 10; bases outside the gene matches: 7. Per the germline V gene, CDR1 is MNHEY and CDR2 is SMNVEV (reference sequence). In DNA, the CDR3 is TGTGCCAGCAGTTTACAACTAGCGGGAGTTGGCGAGCAGTTCTTC. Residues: CASSLQLAGVGEQFF.

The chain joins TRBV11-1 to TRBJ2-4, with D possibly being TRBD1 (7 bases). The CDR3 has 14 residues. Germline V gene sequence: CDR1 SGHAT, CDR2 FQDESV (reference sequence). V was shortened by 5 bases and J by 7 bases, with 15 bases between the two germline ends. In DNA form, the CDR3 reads TGTGCCAGCAGCCAGGGGGGTAGCGGCAACATTCAGTACTTC. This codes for CASSQGGSGNIQYF.